Shown below are 8 T cell receptor beta chains from a single sample sequenced in a study of blood T cell repertoires in COVID-19. Libraries were prepared by immunoSEQ multiplex PCR; TCRdb keeps only in-frame clonotypes and omits some of them. Of about 67,000 clones in the sample, 75% to 85% were seen once. The sequencing input was peripheral blood. The receptor source for this set is an older woman with acute or convalescent COVID-19.

This chain uses TRBV28 with TRBJ1-4; TRBD1 agrees at 7 bases. This CDR3 contains 14 residues. Germline V gene data show CDR1 as MDHEN and CDR2 as SYDVKM. J gave up 10 bases and V 4 bases, and 9 bases lay outside the gene matches. This CDR3 reads CASSSGTVGGKLFF. CDR3 in DNA: TGTGCCAGCAGTTCTGGGACAGTTGGTGGAAAACTGTTTTTT. Looking up the rest from reference TRBV28 and TRBJ1-4 gives the full variable domain: DVKVTQSSRYLVKRTGEKVFLECVQDMDHENMFWYRQDPGLGLRLIYFSYDVKMKEKGDIPEGYSVSREKKERFSLILESASTNQTSMYLCASSSGTVGGKLFFGSGTQLSVL.

V usage is TRBV19 and J usage is TRBJ1-1; D not certain. The ends were cut back, 9 bases at V and 0 bases at J, with 11 bases in the middle. The CDR3 length is 13 residues. The germline CDR1 and CDR2 sequences are LNHDA and SQIVND (reference sequence). The CDR3 DNA is TGTGCCAGCTCAGAGGGTATGAACACTGAAGCTTTCTTT. Its protein product is CASSEGMNTEAFF. Drawing the rest from reference TRBV19 and TRBJ1-1, the complete variable domain is DGGITQSPKYLFRKEGQNVTLSCEQNLNHDAMYWYRQDPGQGLRLIYYSQIVNDFQKGDIAEGYSVSREKKESFPLTVTSAQKNPTAFYLCASSEGMNTEAFFGQGTRLTVV.

The rearrangement joins TRBV10-3 to TRBJ1-5; D may be TRBD1 (5 bases). V was shortened by 3 bases and J by 7 bases, with 13 bases between the two germline ends. CDR3 size: 14 residues. Germline CDR1 reads ENHRY; CDR2 reads SYGVKD. The CDR3 bases are TGTGCCATCAGTGACGAAGGGGCTAACCAGCCCCAGCATTTT. This translates into CAISDEGANQPQHF.

The genes are TRBV5-6 and TRBJ1-1, with TRBD1 matching over 7 bases. V gave up 0 bases and J gave up 1 base; unmatched junction bases: 6. The CDR3 totals 16 residues. In germline, CDR1 is SGHDT, CDR2 YYEEEE. The CDR3 spells CASSLDQGGWNTEAFF. The DNA for the CDR3 is TGTGCCAGCAGCTTGGACCAGGGGGGTTGGAACACTGAAGCTTTCTTT.

Notes on this clone: The junction departs from the called germline gene at one end, perhaps through a read error. This chain links TRBV7-7 with TRBJ2-5; tentative D call: TRBD1 (6 bases). The CDR3 has 16 amino acids. Germline V gene sequence: CDR1 SSHAT, CDR2 FNYEAQ (reference sequence). CDR3: CASSLGAAGAQETQYF. As DNA, the CDR3 is TGTGCTAGCAGCTTAGGGGCCGCAGGGGCCCAAGAGACCCAGTACTTC.

The genes are TRBV6-2 or TRBV6-3 and TRBJ2-2, with 9 positions matching TRBD2. V shed 6 bases and J 4 bases; nucleotides not matched to a gene: 9. CDR3 length: 16 amino acids. Germline-derived CDR1 and CDR2 are MNHEY and SVGEGT. CDR3 nucleotides: TGTGCCAGCAGCTCCCCTCTGCGGGGGGGCACCGGGGAGCTGTTTTTT. It yields the protein CASSSPLRGGTGELFF.

The chain links TRBV7-2 to TRBJ1-2; 7 bases align to TRBD1. J was trimmed by 3 bases and V by 5 bases; bases with no gene match: 6. The germline V gene encodes CDR1 SGHTA and CDR2 FQGNSA. This CDR3 has 14 amino acids. As DNA, the CDR3 is TGTGCCAGCAGCAAGAGGGGGCAGGACTATGGCTACACCTTC. Encoded protein: CASSKRGQDYGYTF.

This rearrangement joins TRBV6-2 or TRBV6-3 to TRBJ1-1, with 9 positions matching TRBD1. Germline CDR1 and CDR2: MNHEY and SVGEGT. This CDR3 contains 13 residues. Trimming cost V 6 bases and J 5 bases; bases outside gene matches: 4. CDR3 bases: TGTGCCAGCAGCGACAGGGGGGGAACTGAAGCTTTCTTT. Its protein is CASSDRGGTEAFF.